The sequence of this TCR beta chain was determined in a study of cytomegalovirus exposure and HLA in healthy donors. General study points: Differences between HLA loci emerged in a later analysis of TCR association rates, with DRB1 most and HLA-C fewest. In an earlier analysis, productive rearrangement rates for most beta V segments clustered near 90% or 30%.

Comments on this clone: The antigen remains unidentified.

It was with 60 Vbeta and 13 Jbeta primers that the PCR ran. As handled by the study authors: It was a later analysis that counted 83 million or so unique TCR beta chains, of which 8.5 million to 12 million were shared. Measured with immunoSEQ multiplex PCR; TCRdb has only the in-frame clones, and not every one. The DNA gave D and trimming, while V, J and clone size come from that table. The sample holds 200,000 to 250,000 clones; approximately 80% are singletons and the top ten take about 14%. This CDR3 is 14 amino acids long. The V and J ends lost 1 base and 3 bases respectively, with 7 bases between them. CDR1 and CDR2 from the germline V gene are LGHNA and YNFKEQ.

The genes are TRBV4-2 and TRBJ1-5; D unresolved. Sequences were obtained from PBMCs. This clonotype originated in a man aged 35-49 years in good health and CMV-seronegative. Written as DNA, the CDR3 is TGTGCCAGCAGCCAAGCGAGCACCAATCAGCCCCAGCATTTT. Amino acids: CASSQASTNQPQHF.